A single sample gave rise to the 29 T cell receptor beta chains below, sequenced in a study of shared clonotypes between healthy human individuals. Clones were read by immunoSEQ multiplex PCR, and TCRdb kept only the in-frame ones, dropping some. The table includes more than 2 million clones, 85% to 95% detected once. Source material: naive CD4+ T cells sorted from blood. Subset denoted: CD45RA+ positively selected. The receptors shown here come from a man in his late teens or twenties in good health.

Details on this clone: Within the sample, other DNA sequences also encode this same CDR3. The chain has TRBV28 and TRBJ1-3; D is possibly TRBD1 (5 bases). The CDR3 is 12 amino acids. The germline V gene has CDR1 MDHEN and CDR2 SYDVKM. Trimming took 8 bases from V and 3 from J, leaving 8 bases between them. The CDR3 here is CASGRGGNTIYF. The CDR3 bases are TGTGCCAGCGGGAGGGGTGGAAACACCATATATTTT.

The rearrangement uses TRBV4-3 and TRBJ1-1; D is undetermined. Germline CDR1 and CDR2: LGHNA and YSLEER. The CDR3 sequence is 16 residues long. Trimming shortened V by 4 bases and J by 1 base, and 16 bases separated the two germline ends. The CDR3 here is CASSRRRRWGNTEAFF. CDR3 in DNA: TGCGCCAGCAGCCGAAGAAGACGGTGGGGGAACACTGAAGCTTTCTTT.

In its sample, this clone was seen once. Other DNA sequences in this specimen translate into the identical CDR3. The chain combines TRBV10-3 with TRBJ2-5; a possible D gene is TRBD2 (6 bases). The CDR3 runs 13 residues. V gave up 0 bases and J gave up 4 bases, with 6 bases separating them. The germline gives CDR1 ENHRY, CDR2 SYGVKD. DNA of the CDR3: TGTGCCATCAGTGAGTCGGGGGGAGAGACCCAGTACTTC. It translates to CAISESGGETQYF.

V is TRBV30 and J is TRBJ2-7; D is undetermined. Between the trimmed V and J ends, which lost 0 bases and 0 bases, there was a span of 15 bases. The CDR3 loop spans 16 amino acids. Germline CDR1 is GTSNPN and CDR2 is SVGIG (reference sequence). The CDR3 loop reads CAWSVIPAPSSYEQYF. As DNA, the CDR3 is TGTGCCTGGAGTGTCATCCCGGCTCCTAGCTCCTACGAGCAGTACTTC.

The rearrangement uses TRBV10-3 and TRBJ1-4; D might be TRBD1 (5 bases). Germline CDR1 is ENHRY and CDR2 is SYGVKD. This CDR3 comprises 13 residues. V lost 7 bases to trimming and J lost 4 bases, with 10 bases between them. The DNA of the CDR3 is TGTGCCATCAAAGGGGCAGTTAATGAAAAACTGTTTTTT. This codes for CAIKGAVNEKLFF.

As concerns this clone: Additional DNA sequences in this sample encode the identical CDR3. The genes are TRBV2 and TRBJ2-1; TRBD2 matches at 8 bases. The V gene end was trimmed by 6 bases and the J gene end by 3 bases; junction bases not matched to a gene: 4. Germline V gene lookup returns CDR1 SNHLY and CDR2 FYNNEI. The CDR3 has 14 amino acids. This CDR3 is CASRTSGGYNEQFF. DNA for the CDR3: TGTGCCAGCAGGACAAGCGGGGGCTACAATGAGCAGTTCTTC.

The chain is built from TRBV27 and TRBJ2-7; D not certain. The CDR3 sequence is 14 residues long. Trimming removed 2 bases from V and 5 bases from J, with 13 bases in between. Germline values: CDR1 MNHEY, CDR2 SMNVEV (reference sequence). The CDR3 loop is CASSLRAWPNEQYF. CDR3 coding DNA: TGTGCCAGCAGTTTAAGGGCATGGCCCAACGAGCAGTACTTC.

The chain employs TRBV6-5 and TRBJ1-6, with D possibly matching TRBD1 (5 bases). The CDR3 has 15 amino acids. The germline V and J ends were trimmed by 6 bases and 6 bases, with 15 bases remaining between them. Looked up from germline, CDR1 is MNHEY and CDR2 is SVGAGI. In nucleotides, the CDR3 is TGTGCCAGCAGCTCGTCGGGGGGGTCTAATTCACCCCTCCACTTT. Encoded protein: CASSSSGGSNSPLHF.

The rearrangement joins TRBV13 to TRBJ2-3; D remains unclear. Trimming removed 5 bases at V and 1 base at J, with 7 bases between. From germline, CDR1 is PRHDT and CDR2 FYEKMQ (reference sequence). This CDR3 region has 13 residues. CDR3 loop: CASSPSRTDTQYF. CDR3 nucleotides: TGTGCCAGCAGCCCTAGTCGCACAGATACGCAGTATTTT. Together with reference TRBV13 and TRBJ2-3, the CDR3 gives the full variable domain: AAGVIQSPRHLIKEKRETATLKCYPIPRHDTVYWYQQGPGQDPQFLISFYEKMQSDKGSIPDRFSAQQFSDYHSELNMSSLELGDSALYFCASSPSRTDTQYFGPGTRLTVL.

The V call is TRBV10-2, the J call TRBJ2-1; 13 nucleotides align to TRBD2. CDR3 size: 15 residues. V trimming: 7 bases; J trimming: 9 bases; junction bases outside the gene matches: 9. The germline V gene has CDR1 WSHSY and CDR2 SAAADI. CDR3 region: CASIGRTSGSSEQFF. CDR3 DNA sequence: TGCGCCAGCATCGGTCGGACTAGCGGGAGTAGTGAGCAGTTCTTC.

The chain combines TRBV6-1 with TRBJ1-2; TRBD1 is a possible D gene (5 bases). This CDR3 comprises 13 residues. Germline CDR1 MNHNS, CDR2 SASEGT. Deletions cut 6 bases from V and 6 bases from J, with 14 bases between. The CDR3 spells CASRRTGTHGYTF. The CDR3 DNA reads as TGTGCCAGCAGGAGGACCGGGACGCATGGCTACACCTTC.

Comments on this clone: Within the sample, other DNA sequences also encode this same CDR3. The chain links TRBV7-2 to TRBJ2-7, with D unresolved. This CDR3 is 13 amino acids long. CDR1 is SGHTA, CDR2 FQGNSA, per germline. With 2 bases removed from V and 4 bases from J, the gap between germline ends came to 9 bases. CDR3 amino acids: CASSLSGQYEQYF. In DNA, the CDR3 is TGTGCCAGCAGCTTATCCGGGCAATACGAGCAGTACTTC.

The V call is TRBV4-1, the J call TRBJ1-4, with 9 positions matching TRBD1. With 5 bases clipped from V and 5 bases from J, the junction kept 6 bases outside the gene matches. The CDR3 is 15 residues long. Germline-derived CDR1 and CDR2 are MGHRA and YSYEKL. CDR3 sequence (DNA): TGCGCCAGCAGCACCTCCGGGACAGGGAATGAAAAACTGTTTTTT. It is translated as CASSTSGTGNEKLFF.

On this clone itself: Different DNA sequences within this sample yield the same CDR3. V and J are TRBV5-4 and TRBJ1-5; D gene unclear. The length of the CDR3 is 14 residues. Trimming removed 0 bases at V and 4 bases at J, with 8 bases between. Germline V CDR1 and CDR2: SGHNT, YYREEE (reference sequence). CDR3 sequence: CASSLAGVNQPQHF. The CDR3 coding sequence is TGTGCCAGCAGCTTGGCTGGCGTGAATCAGCCCCAGCATTTT.

The rearrangement links TRBV6-6 to TRBJ1-5; D might be TRBD1 (6 bases). V was pared by 4 bases and J by 1 base, with 11 bases between. CDR1 MNHNY and CDR2 SVGAGI come from the germline V gene (reference sequence). The length of the CDR3 is 15 residues. The CDR3 loop reads CASSLGGPSNQPQHF. CDR3 DNA sequence: TGTGCCAGCAGTTTAGGGGGGCCAAGCAATCAGCCCCAGCATTTT.

The J gene is TRBJ1-3, the V gene TRBV5-6, with TRBD1 identical over 9 bases. There are 15 residues in the CDR3. CDR1 and CDR2 (germline): SGHDT, YYEEEE. The V gene end was trimmed by 5 bases and the J gene end by 7 bases; junction bases not matched to a gene: 10. For the CDR3, the DNA is TGTGCCAGCAGTTACCGGACAGGGGTGTTGAACACCATATATTTT. This codes for CASSYRTGVLNTIYF.

Comment on this clone: A junction boundary mismatches the germline segment, possibly from a read error. The chain links TRBV6-1 to TRBJ2-5; a possible D gene is TRBD2 (7 bases). This CDR3 region has 12 residues. Germline-derived CDR1 and CDR2 are MNHNS and SASEGT. In DNA, the CDR3 is TGTGCCAGCAGTGATTGGCGGGGGCTTCAGGACTTC. Translating it yields CASSDWRGLQDF.

V gene TRBV5-4 combines with J gene TRBJ2-5, with D perhaps matching TRBD1 (6 bases). The germline V and J ends were trimmed by 5 bases and 4 bases, with 15 bases remaining between them. Germline V CDR1 and CDR2: SGHNT, YYREEE (reference sequence). The CDR3 is made up of 14 amino acids. The CDR3 sequence is CASSFPDSGETQYF. Written as DNA, the CDR3 is TGTGCCAGCAGTTTCCCGGACAGCGGAGAGACCCAGTACTTC.

A single count supports this clone. The chain carries TRBV6-1 and TRBJ1-5; unclear D gene. Germline V gene lookup returns CDR1 MNHNS and CDR2 SASEGT. The CDR3 totals 14 residues. Between the trimmed V and J ends, which lost 0 bases and 3 bases, there was a span of 6 bases. CDR3 bases: TGTGCCAGCAGTGAAGCACAGAACAATCAGCCCCAGCATTTT. Translation gives CASSEAQNNQPQHF.

The V gene is TRBV25-1, the J gene TRBJ2-7; the D gene is possibly TRBD1 (6 bases). Germline V gene lookup returns CDR1 MGHDK and CDR2 SYGVNS. The CDR3 extends over 16 amino acids. Deletions cut 8 bases from V and 2 bases from J, with 22 bases between. CDR3 in amino acids: CASRGGVTGTAYEQYF. The CDR3 DNA is TGTGCCAGCCGTGGAGGTGTGACAGGAACCGCCTACGAGCAGTACTTC.

The V call is TRBV5-1, the J call TRBJ2-7; 9 nucleotides agree with TRBD1. The CDR3 is made up of 15 amino acids. J lost 2 bases, V lost 4 bases, and 7 bases had no gene match. CDR1 is SGHRS, CDR2 YFSETQ, per germline. The CDR3 reads CASSLGTGFAYEQYF. The CDR3 DNA is TGCGCCAGCAGCCTGGGGACAGGGTTCGCCTACGAGCAGTACTTC.

The genes are TRBV9 and TRBJ1-6, with D possibly matching TRBD1 (5 bases). The V gene lost 3 bases and the J gene lost 7 bases, with 11 bases spanning the gap. CDR1 is SGDLS and CDR2 is YYNGEE in the germline V gene. CDR3 length: 14 residues. CDR3 loop: CASSASGLNSPLHF. As DNA, the CDR3 is TGTGCCAGCAGCGCATCAGGGTTGAATTCACCCCTCCACTTT.

On this clone itself: Other DNA sequences of this sample code for an identical CDR3. This sequence joins TRBV7-2 and TRBJ2-5; 8 bases agree with TRBD1. The CDR3 length is 14 residues. V dropped 4 bases and J dropped 4; count of bases not matched to a gene: 5. CDR1 SGHTA and CDR2 FQGNSA come from the germline V gene. CDR3 loop: CASSSRQGRETQYF. The CDR3 region has the DNA TGTGCCAGCAGCTCTAGACAGGGGAGAGAGACCCAGTACTTC.

The rearrangement uses TRBV2 and TRBJ2-5; 10 bases fit TRBD1. V was clipped by 6 bases and J by 5 bases; unmatched bases: 9. This CDR3 is built from 15 residues. Germline CDR1 and CDR2: SNHLY and FYNNEI. This CDR3 is CASRRDRGTAETQYF. The CDR3, as DNA: TGTGCCAGCAGACGGGACAGGGGTACGGCGGAGACCCAGTACTTC.

The V gene is TRBV14, the J gene TRBJ1-2; the D is unclear. The CDR3 has 14 residues. V was clipped by 4 bases and J by 7 bases, with 16 bases between them. Germline V gene data show CDR1 as SGHDN and CDR2 as FVKESK. CDR3 in DNA: TGTGCCAGCAGCCCCCCGAACGCGCGCCGTGGCTACACCTTC. It yields the protein CASSPPNARRGYTF.

This sequence joins TRBV25-1 and TRBJ2-5; D gene ambiguous. Germline assignment: CDR1 MGHDK and CDR2 SYGVNS. Between the trimmed V and J ends, which lost 0 bases and 2 bases, there was a span of 10 bases. The CDR3 is made up of 15 amino acids. The CDR3 sequence is CASSEYKGIQETQYF. The CDR3, as DNA: TGTGCCAGCAGTGAATATAAGGGTATTCAAGAGACCCAGTACTTC.

The chain couples TRBV10-1 to TRBJ1-4, with 9 bases aligning to TRBD1. CDR1 is WNHNN, CDR2 SYGVQD, per germline (reference sequence). The CDR3 has 14 amino acids. Losses at the gene ends were 4 bases for V and 7 bases for J; bases not matched to a gene: 4. The CDR3 loop is CASSAGTGTEKLFF. The DNA of the CDR3 is TGCGCCAGCAGTGCAGGGACAGGGACTGAAAAACTGTTTTTT.

The chain joins TRBV19 to TRBJ1-1, with TRBD1 matching over 10 bases. V lost 9 bases to trimming and J lost 3 bases; unmatched junction nucleotides: 7. The length of the CDR3 is 14 residues. Germline CDR1 and CDR2: LNHDA and SQIVND (reference sequence). CDR3 protein: CASDRGRGDTEAFF. The CDR3 region has the DNA TGTGCCAGCGACAGGGGGCGCGGGGACACTGAAGCTTTCTTT.

The rearrangement uses TRBV2 and TRBJ2-3; TRBD1 aligns across 7 bases. The trim removed 3 bases at V and 9 bases at J, leaving 6 bases unmatched. The CDR3 has 13 amino acids. Germline loops: CDR1 SNHLY, CDR2 FYNNEI. For the CDR3, the DNA is TGTGCCAGCAGTGAGAGGGGGCAGATCACGCAGTATTTT. Its protein product is CASSERGQITQYF.